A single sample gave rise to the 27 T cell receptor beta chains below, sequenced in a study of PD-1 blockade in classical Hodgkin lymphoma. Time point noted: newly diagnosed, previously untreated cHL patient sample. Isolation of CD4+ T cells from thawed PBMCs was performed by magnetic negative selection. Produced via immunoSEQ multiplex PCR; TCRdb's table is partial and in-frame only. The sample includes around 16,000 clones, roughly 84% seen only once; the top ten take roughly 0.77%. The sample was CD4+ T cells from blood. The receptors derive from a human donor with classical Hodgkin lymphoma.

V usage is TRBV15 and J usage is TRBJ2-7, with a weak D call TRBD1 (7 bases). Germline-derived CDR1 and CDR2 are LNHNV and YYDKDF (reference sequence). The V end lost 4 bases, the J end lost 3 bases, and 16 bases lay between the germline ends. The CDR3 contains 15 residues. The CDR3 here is CATSIQGMGLYEQYF. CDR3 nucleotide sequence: TGTGCCACCAGCATACAGGGGATGGGACTCTACGAGCAGTACTTC.

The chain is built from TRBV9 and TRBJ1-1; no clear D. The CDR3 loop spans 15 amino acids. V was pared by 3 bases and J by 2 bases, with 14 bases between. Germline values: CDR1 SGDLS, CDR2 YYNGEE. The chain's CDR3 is CASSGTRLLNTEAFF. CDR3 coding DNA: TGTGCCAGCAGCGGAACAAGATTACTTAACACTGAAGCTTTCTTT. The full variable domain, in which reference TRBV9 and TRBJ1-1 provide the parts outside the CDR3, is DSGVTQTPKHLITATGQRVTLRCSPRSGDLSVYWYQQSLDQGLQFLIQYYNGEERAKGNILERFSAQQFPDLHSELNLSSLELGDSALYFCASSGTRLLNTEAFFGQGTRLTVV.

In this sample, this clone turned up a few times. The CDR3 region is CASSPIGTGGNTEAFF. The CDR3 nucleotides read TGTGCCAGCTCACCGATTGGGACAGGGGGGAACACTGAAGCTTTCTTT. The chain carries TRBV18 and TRBJ1-1; 11 bases map to TRBD1. Trimming took 3 bases from V and 1 from J; bases not matched to a gene: 4. The CDR3 consists of 16 residues. CDR1 KGHSH and CDR2 LQKENI come from the germline V gene.

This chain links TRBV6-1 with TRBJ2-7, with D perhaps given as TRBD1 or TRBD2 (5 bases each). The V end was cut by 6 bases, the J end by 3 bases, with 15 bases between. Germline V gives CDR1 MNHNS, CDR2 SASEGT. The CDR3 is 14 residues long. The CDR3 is CASRIGVGGYEQYF. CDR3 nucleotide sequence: TGTGCCAGCAGGATAGGGGTTGGAGGCTACGAGCAGTACTTC.

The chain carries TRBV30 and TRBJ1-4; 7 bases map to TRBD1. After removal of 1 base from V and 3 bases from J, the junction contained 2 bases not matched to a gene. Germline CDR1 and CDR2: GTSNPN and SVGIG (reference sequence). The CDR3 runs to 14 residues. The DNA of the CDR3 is TGTGCCTGGAGTGCTGGGACAGCTAATGAAAAACTGTTTTTT. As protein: CAWSAGTANEKLFF.

CDR3 sequence reads: CASREFMSSYNSPLHF. CDR3 sequence (DNA): TGTGCCAGCCGGGAATTTATGAGCTCCTATAATTCACCCCTCCACTTT. This chain connects TRBV28 to TRBJ1-6; D unresolved. Trimming took 8 bases from V and 0 from J, leaving 14 bases between them. The CDR3 extends over 16 amino acids. The germline gives CDR1 MDHEN, CDR2 SYDVKM.

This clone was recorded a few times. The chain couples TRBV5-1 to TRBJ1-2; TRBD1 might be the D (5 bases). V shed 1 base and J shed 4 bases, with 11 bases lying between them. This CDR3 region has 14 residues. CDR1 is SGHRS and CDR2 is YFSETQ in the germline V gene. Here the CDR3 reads CASSLRGSSYGYTF. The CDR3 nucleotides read TGCGCCAGCAGCTTGCGGGGCAGCTCCTATGGCTACACCTTC.

The CDR3 DNA reads as TGTGCCAGTAGTATAGATCCCGGACTAGCGGGAGTTAACACCGGGGAGCTGTTTTTT. It specifies CASSIDPGLAGVNTGELFF. The chain uses TRBV19 and TRBJ2-2; TRBD2 agrees at 13 bases. Trimming cost V 0 bases and J 2 bases; bases outside gene matches: 6. CDR1 and CDR2 (germline): LNHDA, SQIVND (reference sequence). This CDR3 has 19 amino acids.

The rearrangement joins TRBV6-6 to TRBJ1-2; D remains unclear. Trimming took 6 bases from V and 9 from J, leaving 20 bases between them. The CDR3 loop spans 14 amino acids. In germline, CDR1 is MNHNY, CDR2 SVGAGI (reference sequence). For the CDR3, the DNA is TGTGCCAGCAGCCCCCAAGGCGGGGTCTTGCGCTACACCTTC. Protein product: CASSPQGGVLRYTF.

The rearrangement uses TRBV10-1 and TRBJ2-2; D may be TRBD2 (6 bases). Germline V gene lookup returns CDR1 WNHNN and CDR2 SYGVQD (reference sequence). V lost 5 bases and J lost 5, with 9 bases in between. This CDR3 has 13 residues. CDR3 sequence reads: CASSKSGTGELFF. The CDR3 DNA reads TGCGCCAGCAGTAAAAGCGGGACCGGGGAGCTGTTTTTT.

The CDR3 DNA reads TGTGCCAGCAGGATAGGACTAGAAGCCTACGAGCAGTACTTC. This codes for CASRIGLEAYEQYF. The genes are TRBV27 and TRBJ2-7; TRBD2 aligns across 7 bases. After removal of 6 bases from V and 2 bases from J, the junction contained 7 bases not matched to a gene. CDR1 is MNHEY and CDR2 is SMNVEV in the germline V gene (reference sequence). The CDR3 is 14 residues long.

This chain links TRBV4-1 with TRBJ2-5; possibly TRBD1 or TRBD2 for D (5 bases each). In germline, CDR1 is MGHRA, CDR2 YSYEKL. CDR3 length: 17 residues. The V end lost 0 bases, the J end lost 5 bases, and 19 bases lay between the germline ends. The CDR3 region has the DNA TGCGCCAGCAGCCAAGATAGAACCGGGGCCCGGGCGGAGACCCAGTACTTC. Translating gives CASSQDRTGARAETQYF.

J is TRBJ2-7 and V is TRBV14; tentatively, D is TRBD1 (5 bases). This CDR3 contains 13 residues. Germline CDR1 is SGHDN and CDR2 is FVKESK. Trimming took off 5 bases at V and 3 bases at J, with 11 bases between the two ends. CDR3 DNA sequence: TGTGCCAGCAGCATAGACAGAGGCTACGAGCAGTACTTC. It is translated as CASSIDRGYEQYF.

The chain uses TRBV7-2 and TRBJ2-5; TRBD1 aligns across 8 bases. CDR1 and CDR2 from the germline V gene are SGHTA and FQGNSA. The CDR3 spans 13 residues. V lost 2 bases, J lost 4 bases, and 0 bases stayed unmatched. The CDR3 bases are TGTGCCAGCAGCTTAACAGGGGGAGAGACCCAGTACTTC. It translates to CASSLTGGETQYF.

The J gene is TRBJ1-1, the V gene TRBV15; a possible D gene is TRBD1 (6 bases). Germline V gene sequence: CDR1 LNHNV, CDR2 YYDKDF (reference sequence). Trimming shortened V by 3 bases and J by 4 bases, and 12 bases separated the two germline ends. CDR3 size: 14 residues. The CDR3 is CATSRNRERTEAFF. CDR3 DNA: TGTGCCACCAGCAGGAACAGGGAGCGCACTGAAGCTTTCTTT. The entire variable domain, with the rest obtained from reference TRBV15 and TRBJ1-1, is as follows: DAMVIQNPRYQVTQFGKPVTLSCSQTLNHNVMYWYQQKSSQAPKLLFHYYDKDFNNEADTPDNFQSRRPNTSFCFLDIRSPGLGDTAMYLCATSRNRERTEAFFGQGTRLTVV.

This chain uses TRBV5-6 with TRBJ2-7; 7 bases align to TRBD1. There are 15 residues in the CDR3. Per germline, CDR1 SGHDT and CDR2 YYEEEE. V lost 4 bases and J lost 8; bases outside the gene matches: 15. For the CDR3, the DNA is TGTGCCAGCAGCCCACAGGGGACCCGGGGTCGTCAGCAGTACTTC. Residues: CASSPQGTRGRQQYF.

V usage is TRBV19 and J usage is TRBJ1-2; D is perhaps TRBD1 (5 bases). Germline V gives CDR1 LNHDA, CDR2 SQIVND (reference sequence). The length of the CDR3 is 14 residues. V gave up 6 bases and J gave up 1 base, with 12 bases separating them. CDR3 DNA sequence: TGTGCCAGTAGGACAGTAGACGGTAACTATGGCTACACCTTC. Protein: CASRTVDGNYGYTF.

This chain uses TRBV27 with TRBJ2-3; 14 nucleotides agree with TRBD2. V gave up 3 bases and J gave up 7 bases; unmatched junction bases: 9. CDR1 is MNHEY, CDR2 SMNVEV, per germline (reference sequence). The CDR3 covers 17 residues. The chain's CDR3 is CASSFHSGTSGGNTQYF. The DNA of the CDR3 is TGTGCCAGCAGTTTCCACTCCGGGACTAGCGGGGGAAATACGCAGTATTTT.

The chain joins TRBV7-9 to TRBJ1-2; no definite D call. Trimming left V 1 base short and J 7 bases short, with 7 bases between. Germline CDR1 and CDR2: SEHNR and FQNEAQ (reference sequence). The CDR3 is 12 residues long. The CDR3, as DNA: TGTGCCAGCAGCTTAGGGGTCGGTGGCTACACCTTC. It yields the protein CASSLGVGGYTF.

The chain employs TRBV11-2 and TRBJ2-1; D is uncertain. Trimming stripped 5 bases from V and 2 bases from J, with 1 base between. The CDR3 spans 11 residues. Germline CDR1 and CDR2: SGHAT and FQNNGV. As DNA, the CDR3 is TGTGCCAGCAGCCCCTACAATGAGCAGTTCTTC. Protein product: CASSPYNEQFF.

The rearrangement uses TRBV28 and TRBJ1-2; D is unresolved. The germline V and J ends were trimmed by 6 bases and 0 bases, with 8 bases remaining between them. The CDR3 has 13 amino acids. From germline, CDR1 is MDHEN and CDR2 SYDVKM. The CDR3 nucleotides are TGTGCCAGCAGGGCGGACCCTAACTATGGCTACACCTTC. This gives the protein CASRADPNYGYTF.

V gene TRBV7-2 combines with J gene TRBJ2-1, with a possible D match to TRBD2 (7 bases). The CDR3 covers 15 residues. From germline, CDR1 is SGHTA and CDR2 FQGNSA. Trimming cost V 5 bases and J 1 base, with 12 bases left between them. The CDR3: CASSQGRGSYNEQFF. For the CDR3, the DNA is TGTGCCAGCAGCCAGGGGCGGGGGTCCTACAATGAGCAGTTCTTC.

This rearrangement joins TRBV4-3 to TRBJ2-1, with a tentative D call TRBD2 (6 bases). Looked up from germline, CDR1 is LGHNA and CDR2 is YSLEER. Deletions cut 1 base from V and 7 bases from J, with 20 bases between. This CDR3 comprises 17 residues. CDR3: CASSQGRLLGGANEQFF. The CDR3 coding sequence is TGCGCCAGCAGCCAAGGTCGGTTACTGGGGGGAGCAAATGAGCAGTTCTTC.

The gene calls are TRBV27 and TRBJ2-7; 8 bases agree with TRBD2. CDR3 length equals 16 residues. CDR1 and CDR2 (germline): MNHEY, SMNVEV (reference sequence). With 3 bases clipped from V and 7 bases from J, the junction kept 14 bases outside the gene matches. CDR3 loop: CASSFRDASGPREQYF. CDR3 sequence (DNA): TGTGCCAGCAGTTTCCGTGATGCTAGCGGGCCCAGGGAGCAGTACTTC.

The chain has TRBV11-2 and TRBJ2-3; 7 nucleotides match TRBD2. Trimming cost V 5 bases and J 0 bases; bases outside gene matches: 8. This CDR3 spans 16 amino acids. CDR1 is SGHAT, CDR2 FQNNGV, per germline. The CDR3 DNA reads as TGTGCCAGCAGCCCCGGTCTCGGGAGGAGCACAGATACGCAGTATTTT. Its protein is CASSPGLGRSTDTQYF.

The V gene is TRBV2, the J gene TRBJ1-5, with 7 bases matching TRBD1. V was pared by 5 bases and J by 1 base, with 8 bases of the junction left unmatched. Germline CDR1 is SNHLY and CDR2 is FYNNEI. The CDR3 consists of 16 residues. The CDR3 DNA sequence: TGTGCCAGCAGTCGACAGGGACTGGTGAGCAATCAGCCCCAGCATTTT. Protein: CASSRQGLVSNQPQHF. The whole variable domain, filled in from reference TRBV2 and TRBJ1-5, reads EPEVTQTPSHQVTQMGQEVILRCVPISNHLYFYWYRQILGQKVEFLVSFYNNEISEKSEIFDDQFSVERPDGSNFTLKIRSTKLEDSAMYFCASSRQGLVSNQPQHFGDGTRLSIL.

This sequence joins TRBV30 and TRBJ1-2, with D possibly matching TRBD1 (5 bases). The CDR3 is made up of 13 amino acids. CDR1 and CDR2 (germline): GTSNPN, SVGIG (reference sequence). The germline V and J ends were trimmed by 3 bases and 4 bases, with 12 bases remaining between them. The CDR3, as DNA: TGTGCCTGGAGCCGGGACGCCTTCTATGGCTACACCTTC. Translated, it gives CAWSRDAFYGYTF. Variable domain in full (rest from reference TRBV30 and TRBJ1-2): SQTIHQWPATLVQPVGSPLSLECTVEGTSNPNLYWYRQAAGRGLQLLFYSVGIGQISSEVPQNLSASRPQDRQFILSSKKLLLSDSGFYLCAWSRDAFYGYTFGSGTRLTVV.